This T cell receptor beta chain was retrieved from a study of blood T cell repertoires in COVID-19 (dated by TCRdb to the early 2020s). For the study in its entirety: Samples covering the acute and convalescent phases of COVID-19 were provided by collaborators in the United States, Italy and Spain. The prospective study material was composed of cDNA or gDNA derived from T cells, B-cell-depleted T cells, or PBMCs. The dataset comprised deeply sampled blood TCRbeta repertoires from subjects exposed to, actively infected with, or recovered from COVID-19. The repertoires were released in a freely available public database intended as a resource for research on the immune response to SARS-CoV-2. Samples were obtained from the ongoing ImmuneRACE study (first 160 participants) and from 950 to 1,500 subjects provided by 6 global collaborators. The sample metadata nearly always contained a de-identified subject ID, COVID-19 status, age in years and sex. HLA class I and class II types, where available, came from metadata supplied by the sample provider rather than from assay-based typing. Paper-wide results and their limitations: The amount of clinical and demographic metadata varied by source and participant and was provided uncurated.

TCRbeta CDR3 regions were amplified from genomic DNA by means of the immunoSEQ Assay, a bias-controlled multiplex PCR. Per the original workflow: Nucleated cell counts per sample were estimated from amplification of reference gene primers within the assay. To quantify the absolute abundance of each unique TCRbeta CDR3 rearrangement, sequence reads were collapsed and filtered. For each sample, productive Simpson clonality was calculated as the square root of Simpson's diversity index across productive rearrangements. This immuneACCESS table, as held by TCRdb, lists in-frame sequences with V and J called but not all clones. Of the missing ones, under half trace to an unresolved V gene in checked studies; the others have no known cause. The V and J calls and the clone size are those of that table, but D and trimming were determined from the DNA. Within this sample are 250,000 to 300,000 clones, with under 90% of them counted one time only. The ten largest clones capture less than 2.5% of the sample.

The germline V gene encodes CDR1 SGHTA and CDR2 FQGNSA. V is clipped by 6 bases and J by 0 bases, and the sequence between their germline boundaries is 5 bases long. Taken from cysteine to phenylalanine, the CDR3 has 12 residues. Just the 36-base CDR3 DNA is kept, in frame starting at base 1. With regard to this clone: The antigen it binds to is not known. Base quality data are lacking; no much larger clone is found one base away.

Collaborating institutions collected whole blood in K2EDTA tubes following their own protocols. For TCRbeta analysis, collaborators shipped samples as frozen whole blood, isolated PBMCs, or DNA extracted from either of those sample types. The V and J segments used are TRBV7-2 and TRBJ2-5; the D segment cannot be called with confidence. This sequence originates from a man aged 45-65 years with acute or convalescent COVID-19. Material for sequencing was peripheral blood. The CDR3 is CASRADQETQYF. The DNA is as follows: TGTGCCAGCAGGGCGGACCAAGAGACCCAGTACTTC.